This T cell receptor (beta chain) is drawn from a study of T-cell reconstitution after alpha-beta-depleted transplantation in children. The TCRbeta library was prepared with unique molecular identifiers. A single record per CDR3 protein comes from TCRdb applying MiXCR to the PCR reads. The sample lists hundreds of thousands of distinct CDR3 sequences; approximately 15% were seen once. The CDR3 totals 15 residues. The V gene lost 8 bases and the J gene lost 2 bases, with 16 bases spanning the gap. The germline gives CDR1 MNHEY, CDR2 SVGEGT. The chain recombines TRBV6-2 or TRBV6-3 with TRBJ1-5; TRBD1 is a possible D gene (6 bases). This TCR came from a human donor who donated a stem cell graft to a child with acute myeloid leukemia. This material consisted of PBMCs from the stem cell graft donor, taken from the stem cell graft. CDR3 protein: CASGPGGPRNQPQHF. The CDR3 region has the DNA TGTGCCAGCGGGCCCGGGGGGCCTCGCAATCAGCCCCAGCATTTT.